One sample yielded the 2 T cell receptor beta chains listed below, sequenced in a study of blood T cells in healthy people across ages. Primed by a sample-barcoded 5' primer and a J-beta primer mix, a second PCR proceeded for about 6 to 11 cycles. TCRdb independently ran MiXCR on the 5' RACE reads; one entry per CDR3 protein. The sample records some 800,000 distinct CDR3 sequences, 40% to 50% being singletons. The sample was blood. These receptors were obtained from a man in his sixties in good health.

Concerning this clonotype: Germline and junction disagree at one end, which may indicate a read error. V is TRBV12-3 or TRBV12-4 and J is TRBJ1-5, with D uncertain. The CDR3 has 14 residues. The CDR3 nucleotides are TGTGCCGGCAGTTTAGGAGCGACGGGTCAGCCCCAGCATTTT. It yields the protein CAGSLGATGQPQHF.

This clonotype has only a few counts. This chain connects TRBV7-2 to TRBJ2-3; D uncertain. Germline lookup yields CDR1 SGHTA and CDR2 FQGNSA. Trimming pared 1 base from V and 0 bases from J, leaving 8 bases between. CDR3 length: 15 residues. The CDR3 loop reads CASSLVSTSTDTQYF. In DNA, the CDR3 is TGTGCCAGCAGCTTAGTATCTACTAGCACAGATACGCAGTATTTT.